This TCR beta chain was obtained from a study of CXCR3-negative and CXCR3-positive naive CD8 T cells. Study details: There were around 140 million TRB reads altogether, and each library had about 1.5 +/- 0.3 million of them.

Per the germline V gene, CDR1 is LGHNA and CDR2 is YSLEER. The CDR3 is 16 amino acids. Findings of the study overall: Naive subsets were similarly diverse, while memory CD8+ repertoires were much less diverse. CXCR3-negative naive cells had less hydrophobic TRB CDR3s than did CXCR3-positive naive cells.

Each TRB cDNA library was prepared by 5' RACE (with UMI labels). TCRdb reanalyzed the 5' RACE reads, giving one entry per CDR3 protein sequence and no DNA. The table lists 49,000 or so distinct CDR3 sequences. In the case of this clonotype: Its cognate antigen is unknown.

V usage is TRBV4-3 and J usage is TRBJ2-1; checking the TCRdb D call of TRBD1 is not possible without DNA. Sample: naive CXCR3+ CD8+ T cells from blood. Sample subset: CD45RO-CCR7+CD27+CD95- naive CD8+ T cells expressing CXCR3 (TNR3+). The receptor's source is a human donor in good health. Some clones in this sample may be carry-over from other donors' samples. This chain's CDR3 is CASSQELPPSYNEQLF.